Shown below are 18 T cell receptor beta chains from a single sample sequenced in a study of cytomegalovirus exposure and HLA in healthy donors. With 60 Vbeta and 13 Jbeta primers, the PCR was carried out. Sequenced by immunoSEQ multiplex PCR; TCRdb stores in-frame clones only, minus some. Of some 38,000 clones in the sample, almost 70% were seen once. The sequenced material came from PBMCs. These receptors came from a man aged 35-49 years in good health and CMV-seronegative.

This chain connects TRBV28 to TRBJ1-2, with D unclear. The V gene lost 4 bases and the J gene lost 4 bases, with 16 bases spanning the gap. The germline CDR1 and CDR2 sequences are MDHEN and SYDVKM. CDR3 length: 15 residues. The CDR3 DNA follows: TGTGCCAGCAGTTCCCCTCTAAGGGAGCCCTATGGCTACACCTTC. Protein: CASSSPLREPYGYTF.

The rearrangement links TRBV4-2 to TRBJ2-3; 8 positions match TRBD2. This CDR3 comprises 17 residues. J lost 4 bases, V lost 8 bases, and 17 bases had no gene match. Germline CDR1 LGHNA, CDR2 YNFKEQ. CDR3 region: CASRAHGAAGGPDTQYF. CDR3 sequence (DNA): TGTGCCAGCCGAGCCCACGGTGCGGCGGGGGGCCCAGATACGCAGTATTTT.

This chain connects TRBV19 to TRBJ2-1, with TRBD1 matching 8 bases. V trimming: 5 bases; J trimming: 9 bases; junction bases outside the gene matches: 6. The CDR3 runs to 13 residues. The V gene's germline CDR1 is LNHDA and CDR2 SQIVND (reference sequence). Here the CDR3 reads CASSVGQGVEQFF. The CDR3 DNA reads TGTGCCAGTAGTGTTGGACAGGGAGTTGAGCAGTTCTTC.

This clone appeared a single time. The chain combines TRBV30 with TRBJ2-1, with 7 bases fitting TRBD1. Germline V gene data show CDR1 as GTSNPN and CDR2 as SVGIG (reference sequence). J was trimmed by 8 bases and V by 0 bases; bases with no gene match: 10. The CDR3 length is 15 residues. This chain's CDR3 is CAWSVEQGLVHEQFF. DNA of the CDR3: TGTGCCTGGAGTGTAGAACAGGGGTTAGTACATGAGCAGTTCTTC.

V gene TRBV15 combines with J gene TRBJ1-2, with D perhaps matching TRBD1 (6 bases). Trimming cost V 5 bases and J 7 bases, with 14 bases left between them. CDR3 length equals 13 residues. Per the germline V gene, CDR1 is LNHNV and CDR2 is YYDKDF (reference sequence). CDR3 sequence reads: CATSPQGTGGYTF. The CDR3 bases are TGTGCCACCAGCCCACAGGGAACGGGTGGCTACACCTTC.

V is TRBV28 and J is TRBJ1-6; tentatively, D is TRBD1 (5 bases). The CDR3 covers 17 residues. V lost 5 bases and J lost 8, with 22 bases in between. In germline, CDR1 is MDHEN, CDR2 SYDVKM. This chain's CDR3 is CASSPSPGLTLYSPLHF. The CDR3 DNA follows: TGTGCCAGCAGTCCGTCTCCAGGGCTGACTCTGTATTCACCCCTCCACTTT. Looking up the rest from reference TRBV28 and TRBJ1-6 gives the full variable domain: DVKVTQSSRYLVKRTGEKVFLECVQDMDHENMFWYRQDPGLGLRLIYFSYDVKMKEKGDIPEGYSVSREKKERFSLILESASTNQTSMYLCASSPSPGLTLYSPLHFGNGTRLTVT.

In its sample, this clone was seen a few times. CDR3 nucleotide sequence: TGCGCCAGCAGCCAAGGGACTAGCGTGATCTACAATGAGCAGTTCTTC. Translated, it gives CASSQGTSVIYNEQFF. V and J are TRBV4-1 and TRBJ2-1, with 9 bases that match TRBD2. V dropped 1 base and J dropped 3; count of bases not matched to a gene: 4. There are 16 residues in the CDR3. From germline, CDR1 is MGHRA and CDR2 YSYEKL.

Here the CDR3 reads CASSPLTVSSYNSPLHF. CDR3 nucleotide sequence: TGTGCCAGCAGCCCGCTCACGGTTAGCTCCTATAATTCACCCCTCCACTTT. The chain employs TRBV7-8 and TRBJ1-6; no clear D gene. Germline values: CDR1 SGHVS, CDR2 FQNEAQ. The CDR3 has 17 amino acids. Trimming removed 5 bases at V and 0 bases at J, with 14 bases between.

The V gene is TRBV29-1, the J gene TRBJ2-2; 7 bases agree with TRBD1. CDR1 is SQVTM, CDR2 ANQGSEA, per germline. Unmatched junction bases numbered 8, after V lost 6 bases and J lost 1 base. The CDR3 has 15 residues. The CDR3 reads CSVLRNRGNTGELFF. In DNA form, the CDR3 reads TGCAGCGTCCTCCGGAACAGGGGGAACACCGGGGAGCTGTTTTTT.

The rearrangement links TRBV7-9 to TRBJ1-2; 10 nucleotides line up with TRBD1. The V gene end was trimmed by 2 bases and the J gene end by 4 bases; junction bases not matched to a gene: 7. Germline assignment: CDR1 SEHNR and CDR2 FQNEAQ (reference sequence). This CDR3 region has 16 residues. The CDR3 DNA follows: TGTGCCAGCAGCTTATGGGCTGGGGACAGGGGCTATGGCTACACCTTC. The encoded protein is CASSLWAGDRGYGYTF.

The chain recombines TRBV2 with TRBJ2-7; D not certain. The germline CDR1 and CDR2 sequences are SNHLY and FYNNEI. The CDR3 has 11 residues. Trimming pared 6 bases from V and 3 bases from J, leaving 6 bases between. The CDR3 DNA reads as TGTGCCAGCAGCCTAGACTACGAGCAGTACTTC. Translated, it gives CASSLDYEQYF.

This chain joins TRBV4-1 and TRBJ1-2; perhaps TRBD1 as D (5 bases). This CDR3 spans 16 amino acids. Germline V gene lookup returns CDR1 MGHRA and CDR2 YSYEKL. V shed 0 bases and J shed 0 bases, with 11 bases lying between them. Here the CDR3 DNA reads TGCGCCAGCAGCCAAGATCGGGGGAGCTCTAACTATGGCTACACCTTC. This codes for CASSQDRGSSNYGYTF.

The genes are TRBV7-9 and TRBJ1-3; no reliable D call. The CDR3 consists of 14 residues. CDR1 SEHNR and CDR2 FQNEAQ come from the germline V gene (reference sequence). The ends were cut back, 5 bases at V and 0 bases at J, with 8 bases in the middle. CDR3 region: CASSRPSSGNTIYF. Here the CDR3 DNA reads TGTGCCAGCAGCCGCCCCAGCTCTGGAAACACCATATATTTT.

The chain uses TRBV7-6 and TRBJ1-6, with TRBD1 as a possible D gene (6 bases). Trimming removed 5 bases from V and 8 bases from J, with 13 bases in between. The CDR3 runs to 14 residues. The germline CDR1 and CDR2 sequences are SGHVS and FNYEAQ. CDR3 region: CASSAQGGHSPLHF. The CDR3 DNA sequence: TGTGCCAGCAGCGCACAGGGTGGTCATTCACCCCTCCACTTT. The complete variable domain, with remaining parts taken from reference TRBV7-6 and TRBJ1-6, reads GAGVSQSPRYKVTKRGQDVALRCDPISGHVSLYWYRQALGQGPEFLTYFNYEAQQDKSGLPNDRFSAERPEGSISTLTIQRTEQRDSAMYRCASSAQGGHSPLHFGNGTRLTVT.

Written as DNA, the CDR3 is TGTGCCATCAGTGAGTCTTCTAGCGGGGGAGAGACCCAGTACTTC. Translation gives CAISESSSGGETQYF. This chain connects TRBV10-3 to TRBJ2-5; 10 positions match TRBD2. The CDR3 loop spans 15 amino acids. CDR1 ENHRY and CDR2 SYGVKD come from the germline V gene. Losses at the gene ends were 0 bases for V and 4 bases for J; bases not matched to a gene: 2.

The chain carries TRBV11-2 and TRBJ2-7, with a weak D call TRBD1 (6 bases). V lost 8 bases to trimming and J lost 0 bases, with 11 bases between them. Per the germline V gene, CDR1 is SGHAT and CDR2 is FQNNGV. The CDR3 sequence is 13 residues long. This CDR3 reads CASGDIRSYEQYF. Here the CDR3 DNA reads TGTGCCAGCGGGGACATCCGCTCCTACGAGCAGTACTTC.

This rearrangement joins TRBV27 to TRBJ1-2; D unclear. V was cut by 3 bases and J by 4 bases, with 9 bases left in between. CDR1 is MNHEY and CDR2 is SMNVEV in the germline V gene (reference sequence). The CDR3 is made up of 13 amino acids. CDR3 amino acids: CASSFKGGYGYTF. CDR3 bases: TGTGCCAGCAGTTTCAAGGGAGGCTATGGCTACACCTTC.

In its sample, this clone was seen a few times. The chain combines TRBV4-1 with TRBJ2-3; 8 nucleotides match TRBD2. V lost 0 bases and J lost 5; bases outside the gene matches: 10. The CDR3 has 17 amino acids. Germline V gene data show CDR1 as MGHRA and CDR2 as YSYEKL. CDR3 bases: TGCGCCAGCAGCCAAGATTACGCCGGGACTAGGGTAGATACGCAGTATTTT. It translates to CASSQDYAGTRVDTQYF.